Shown below are 27 T cell receptor beta chains from a single sample sequenced in a study of cytomegalovirus exposure and HLA in healthy donors. The study ran its PCR with 60 Vbeta and 13 Jbeta primers. This table comes from immunoSEQ multiplex PCR, and its TCRdb copy is limited to in-frame clones, with some not included. The profile shows more than 150,000 clones, roughly 87% of them singletons. The source material was PBMCs. The receptors were sampled from a girl less than two years old in good health and CMV-seronegative.

This chain uses TRBV2 with TRBJ1-5, with TRBD1 identical over 7 bases. The trim removed 3 bases at V and 4 bases at J, leaving 6 bases unmatched. The length of the CDR3 is 15 residues. The germline gives CDR1 SNHLY, CDR2 FYNNEI. CDR3: CASSERGRPNQPQHF. CDR3 nucleotide sequence: TGTGCCAGCAGTGAGAGGGGGCGGCCAAATCAGCCCCAGCATTTT.

The genes are TRBV5-1 and TRBJ2-7, with 7 nucleotides matching TRBD2. The V gene end was trimmed by 0 bases and the J gene end by 5 bases; junction bases not matched to a gene: 14. This CDR3 is built from 17 residues. Germline V gene data show CDR1 as SGHRS and CDR2 as YFSETQ. The CDR3 sequence: CASSLDGEWGGVDEQYF. CDR3 nucleotide sequence: TGCGCCAGCAGCTTGGACGGGGAATGGGGGGGGGTGGACGAGCAGTACTTC.

This chain links TRBV7-9 with TRBJ2-1, with 7 positions matching TRBD1. CDR3 length: 16 residues. Germline CDR1 SEHNR, CDR2 FQNEAQ (reference sequence). Unmatched junction bases numbered 9, after V lost 6 bases and J lost 1 base. CDR3 amino acids: CASRYTQGVSYNEQFF. The CDR3 DNA reads TGTGCCAGCAGATATACTCAGGGGGTATCCTACAATGAGCAGTTCTTC.

This clone was recorded once. This CDR3 reads CASSLFDTRNEKLFF. DNA of the CDR3: TGTGCCAGCAGCTTATTCGACACGCGAAATGAAAAACTGTTTTTT. The chain links TRBV7-9 to TRBJ1-4; D is unclear. The CDR3 has 15 amino acids. Germline values: CDR1 SEHNR, CDR2 FQNEAQ (reference sequence). V was trimmed by 2 bases and J by 5 bases, leaving 12 bases between them.

This clone was seen once. The chain uses TRBV7-2 and TRBJ2-4; TRBD2 matches at 8 bases. The CDR3 length is 15 residues. The germline gives CDR1 SGHTA, CDR2 FQGNSA. Trimming took 5 bases from V and 4 from J; bases not matched to a gene: 7. The CDR3 coding sequence is TGTGCCAGCAGCCCTAGCGGGTCGTGGAAAAACATTCAGTACTTC. This sequence encodes CASSPSGSWKNIQYF.

The rearrangement uses TRBV6-5 and TRBJ2-5, with 7 positions matching TRBD1. Per the germline V gene, CDR1 is MNHEY and CDR2 is SVGAGI. CDR3 length: 12 residues. Unmatched junction bases numbered 4, after V lost 5 bases and J lost 7 bases. This CDR3 reads CASSGRDRTQYF. CDR3 DNA: TGTGCCAGCAGTGGCCGGGACAGGACCCAGTACTTC.

V is TRBV19 and J is TRBJ2-7; no firm D call. Germline loops: CDR1 LNHDA, CDR2 SQIVND (reference sequence). The CDR3 is made up of 18 amino acids. V was pared by 3 bases and J by 4 bases, with 25 bases between. Here the CDR3 DNA reads TGTGCCAGTAGTATCATATTTTTACGAAGACCGCGACTTTACGAGCAGTACTTC. Translated, it gives CASSIIFLRRPRLYEQYF.

The V gene is TRBV2, the J gene TRBJ2-1, with D possibly being TRBD2 (6 bases). This CDR3 is 18 amino acids long. Germline V gene lookup returns CDR1 SNHLY and CDR2 FYNNEI. V dropped 6 bases and J dropped 0 bases, with 21 bases sitting between them. The CDR3 spells CASRGGRAGIYSYNEQFF. Written as DNA, the CDR3 is TGTGCCAGCAGGGGGGGTAGGGCGGGGATTTACTCCTACAATGAGCAGTTCTTC.

The V and J genes are TRBV7-3 and TRBJ2-2, with 9 bases matching TRBD2. The CDR3 has 14 residues. Losses at the gene ends were 0 bases for V and 7 bases for J; bases not matched to a gene: 0. The germline V gene encodes CDR1 SGHTA and CDR2 FQGTGA. DNA for the CDR3: TGTGCCAGCAGCTTAACTAGCGGGAGCGGGGAGCTGTTTTTT. It specifies CASSLTSGSGELFF.

V usage is TRBV5-1 and J usage is TRBJ2-3; D ambiguous. The CDR3 spans 15 residues. Germline loops: CDR1 SGHRS, CDR2 YFSETQ. Trimming stripped 0 bases from V and 4 bases from J, with 12 bases between. The CDR3 region has the DNA TGCGCCAGCAGCTTGGGCGGATTTCAATCAGATACGCAGTATTTT. It encodes CASSLGGFQSDTQYF.

The gene calls are TRBV4-2 and TRBJ2-1; 7 positions agree with TRBD2. This CDR3 has 19 amino acids. CDR1 is LGHNA and CDR2 is YNFKEQ in the germline V gene. V was pared by 1 base and J by 0 bases, with 12 bases of the junction left unmatched. CDR3 in amino acids: CASSQAWASGDSSYNEQFF. The CDR3 DNA is TGTGCCAGCAGCCAAGCTTGGGCTAGCGGTGATAGCTCCTACAATGAGCAGTTCTTC.

This clone was seen a few times. The CDR3 DNA reads TGTGCCAGCTCCCGGACAGCGGATTCCACTGAAGCTTTCTTT. As protein: CASSRTADSTEAFF. The V call is TRBV18, the J call TRBJ1-1; a possible D gene is TRBD1 (6 bases). The CDR3 covers 14 residues. Trimming shortened V by 6 bases and J by 4 bases, and 15 bases separated the two germline ends. CDR1 is KGHSH and CDR2 is LQKENI in the germline V gene.

This chain connects TRBV6-1 to TRBJ2-3, with D maybe TRBD1 (6 bases). This CDR3 contains 13 residues. Trimming took off 11 bases at V and 4 bases at J, with 16 bases between the two ends. Germline V CDR1 and CDR2: MNHNS, SASEGT. The CDR3: CAGNRDWADTQYF. DNA of the CDR3: TGTGCCGGAAACAGGGATTGGGCAGATACGCAGTATTTT.

The chain employs TRBV4-2 and TRBJ2-2; a weak D match, TRBD1 (6 bases). Germline V gene sequence: CDR1 LGHNA, CDR2 YNFKEQ. The CDR3 has 16 amino acids. The V end was cut by 0 bases, the J end by 1 base, with 9 bases between. The CDR3 DNA reads as TGTGCCAGCAGCCAAGATGCGACAGGGAACACCGGGGAGCTGTTTTTT. Amino acid sequence: CASSQDATGNTGELFF.

This clone was counted a few times. The chain joins TRBV6-6 to TRBJ2-3, with 8 bases identical to TRBD2. Trimming at V came to 10 bases and at J to 0 bases, leaving 9 bases not matched to a gene. CDR3 length equals 15 residues. Germline V gene sequence: CDR1 MNHNY, CDR2 SVGAGI (reference sequence). The CDR3 nucleotides read TGTGCCACTCTCCTTACTAGCGGAAGCACAGATACGCAGTATTTT. It is translated as CATLLTSGSTDTQYF.

The count of this clone is one. The V call is TRBV18, the J call TRBJ2-4, with 7 bases matching TRBD1. The CDR3 has 13 amino acids. Germline V lookup: CDR1 KGHSH, CDR2 LQKENI. Losses at the gene ends were 0 bases for V and 7 bases for J; bases not matched to a gene: 0. Here the CDR3 DNA reads TGTGCCAGCTCACCACCGACAGGGAACATTCAGTACTTC. Protein product: CASSPPTGNIQYF.

The table lists this clone with a count of one. J is TRBJ2-3 and V is TRBV6-5, with D perhaps TRBD1 (5 bases). V was pared by 6 bases and J by 0 bases, with 13 bases between. Germline V gene sequence: CDR1 MNHEY, CDR2 SVGAGI. The CDR3 consists of 15 residues. The CDR3 DNA follows: TGTGCCAGCAGGGGGCAGTACGGAAGCACAGATACGCAGTATTTT. Protein sequence: CASRGQYGSTDTQYF.

V and J are TRBV15 and TRBJ2-7, with 7 bases lining up with TRBD1. Per germline, CDR1 LNHNV and CDR2 YYDKDF (reference sequence). With 1 base clipped from V and 3 bases from J, the junction kept 3 bases outside the gene matches. This CDR3 spans 14 amino acids. CDR3 bases: TGTGCCACCAGCAGAGGGGGACAGTTCTACGAGCAGTACTTC. Its protein is CATSRGGQFYEQYF.

This clone is a singleton in its sample. The chain is built from TRBV7-9 and TRBJ2-7; 11 nucleotides line up with TRBD2. This CDR3 comprises 14 residues. J lost 7 bases, V lost 6 bases, and 8 bases had no gene match. The germline CDR1 and CDR2 sequences are SEHNR and FQNEAQ (reference sequence). The CDR3 sequence is CASRPTSGSMEQYF. The CDR3 DNA follows: TGTGCCAGCAGGCCTACTAGCGGGAGTATGGAGCAGTACTTC.

The CDR3 DNA reads TGTGCCAGCAGCGTACTAGAGCGGGACCAAGAGACCCAGTACTTC. This sequence encodes CASSVLERDQETQYF. The chain couples TRBV9 to TRBJ2-5, with D perhaps matching TRBD2 (6 bases). From germline, CDR1 is SGDLS and CDR2 YYNGEE. V lost 1 base to trimming and J lost 0 bases, with 10 bases between them. The CDR3 has 15 residues.

This rearrangement joins TRBV18 to TRBJ1-1, with a tentative D call TRBD1 (6 bases). Germline CDR1 KGHSH, CDR2 LQKENI. CDR3 length equals 15 residues. Trimming left V 5 bases short and J 3 bases short, with 16 bases between. CDR3: CASSAWQGLDTEAFF. The CDR3 region has the DNA TGTGCCAGCTCAGCCTGGCAGGGGCTTGACACTGAAGCTTTCTTT.

This chain connects TRBV19 to TRBJ2-3; D is undetermined. This CDR3 is 12 amino acids long. Germline lookup yields CDR1 LNHDA and CDR2 SQIVND (reference sequence). Here the CDR3 reads CEDDGDTDTQYF. The CDR3 nucleotides are TGTGAGGATGACGGAGACACAGATACGCAGTATTTT.

The CDR3 DNA reads as TGTGCCAGCACCCAAAAGCGCTCCTACGAGCAGTACTTC. Translated, it gives CASTQKRSYEQYF. The V call is TRBV11-2, the J call TRBJ2-7; D is uncertain. V was pared by 7 bases and J by 0 bases, with 10 bases between. The germline V gene encodes CDR1 SGHAT and CDR2 FQNNGV. The CDR3 covers 13 residues.

The V gene is TRBV10-2, the J gene TRBJ1-6; D unresolved. Germline lookup yields CDR1 WSHSY and CDR2 SAAADI. The CDR3 is made up of 15 amino acids. V shed 2 bases and J shed 10 bases, with 15 bases lying between them. For the CDR3, the DNA is TGCGCCAGCAGTGAGCGTGCGGGCCTGGGATCACCCCTCCACTTT. It codes for CASSERAGLGSPLHF.

The gene calls are TRBV19 and TRBJ1-5; 8 positions agree with TRBD1. V shed 6 bases and J 1 base; nucleotides not matched to a gene: 2. Per germline, CDR1 LNHDA and CDR2 SQIVND (reference sequence). The CDR3 contains 14 residues. CDR3 DNA sequence: TGTGCCAGTAGACAGGGGGGAAGCAATCAGCCCCAGCATTTT. Translation gives CASRQGGSNQPQHF.

The J gene is TRBJ2-1, the V gene TRBV5-1, with TRBD2 matching 8 bases. Germline CDR1 reads SGHRS; CDR2 reads YFSETQ. V lost 7 bases and J lost 3; bases outside the gene matches: 3. The CDR3 covers 13 residues. The CDR3 loop is CASYREGYNEQFF. The CDR3 DNA is TGCGCCAGCTATCGGGAGGGCTACAATGAGCAGTTCTTC.

This chain uses TRBV30 with TRBJ2-5; 13 bases match TRBD2. This CDR3 comprises 17 residues. The V segment lost 3 bases and the J segment 0 bases; nucleotides outside the gene matches: 7. Germline V lookup: CDR1 GTSNPN, CDR2 SVGIG (reference sequence). Here the CDR3 reads CAWRGTSGATYQETQYF. CDR3 coding DNA: TGTGCCTGGAGAGGGACTAGCGGGGCAACGTACCAAGAGACCCAGTACTTC.